This T cell receptor (beta chain) was recorded in a study of T cell changes during pregnancy in multiple sclerosis. The V and J ends lost 3 bases and 2 bases, in that order; junction bases with no gene match: 6. This CDR3 is 15 amino acids long. CDR1 MNHNY and CDR2 SVGAGI come from the germline V gene (reference sequence). Here immunoSEQ multiplex PCR was the method, and the copy in TCRdb shows in-frame clones only, minus some. The profile shows under 150,000 clones, 96% of them singletons. The chain is built from TRBV6-6 and TRBJ2-7; 8 nucleotides match TRBD2. Source: peripheral blood, taken after pregnancy. The clonotype was recovered from a female donor with multiple sclerosis, enrolled in a pregnancy study. The CDR3 sequence is CASSYSGTGPYEQYF. CDR3 nucleotide sequence: TGTGCCAGCAGTTATAGCGGGACTGGACCCTACGAGCAGTACTTC.